The rows below give T cell receptor beta chains drawn from one sample of a study of cytomegalovirus exposure and HLA in healthy donors. Produced via immunoSEQ multiplex PCR; TCRdb's table is partial and in-frame only. The sample contains about 200,000 clones, 82% of which appear only once. Input material: PBMCs. All receptors derive from a woman between 40 and 55 years old in good health and CMV-seronegative. CDR3s leave out the opening cysteine and the closing phenylalanine or tryptophan. Only some rows state a clone size, as once, few, many or a class for expanded clones.

J gene | V gene | clone size | CDR3 protein
TRBJ2-7 | TRBV19 | once | ASSTGGYRGAYEQY
TRBJ2-7 | TRBV4-1 | NA | ASSRGLVGPGVSYEQY
TRBJ2-1 | TRBV5-4 | NA | ASRSGAGYNEQF
TRBJ2-2 | TRBV28 | NA | ASSSSGFGELF
TRBJ2-7 | TRBV10-1 | NA | ASSQGGRGHEQY
TRBJ2-7 | TRBV11-2 | once | ASSLTSGQVYSYEQY
TRBJ2-6 | TRBV18 | NA | ASSPLGGKSSGANVLT
TRBJ2-3 | TRBV4-2 | NA | ASSGRETGFTDTQY
TRBJ2-7 | TRBV7-8 | NA | ASTRAVGGSQ
TRBJ2-7 | TRBV27 | NA | ASKTSGYEQY
TRBJ1-3 | TRBV5-6 | NA | ASSLPGKSNDPFGNTIY
TRBJ1-1 | TRBV5-1 | NA | ASSLELMNTEAF
TRBJ1-1 | TRBV7-3 | few | ASSRVFNTEAF
TRBJ1-2 | TRBV7-9 | NA | ASSSVGVLNYGYT
TRBJ1-3 | TRBV29-1 | NA | SVGWRLSSGNTIY
TRBJ2-1 | TRBV7-3 | NA | ASRRTGLAVEQF
NA | TRBV2 | NA | ASRVLSYEQY
TRBJ2-2 | TRBV6-5 | NA | ASGGAVGGELF
TRBJ2-7 | TRBV5-1 | NA | ASTPGTGIDEQY
TRBJ1-1 | TRBV19 | NA | GTGYTEAF
TRBJ2-2 | TRBV10-3 | NA | AISASGGVGELF
TRBJ1-5 | TRBV30 | NA | AWSIGTALQPQR
TRBJ1-2 | TRBV28 | NA | ASSLSTGGSYGYT
TRBJ2-5 | TRBV5-1 | NA | ASQAGPETQY
TRBJ2-3 | TRBV7-8 | NA | ASSLAPLADTQY
TRBJ2-3 | TRBV2 | NA | ASTEGQSTDTQY
TRBJ2-1 | TRBV20-1 | few | SATTYNEQF
TRBJ2-3 | TRBV10-3 | NA | AISTGTGATDTQY
TRBJ2-1 | TRBV30 | NA | AWNRNAGGNEQF
TRBJ1-1 | TRBV7-2 | NA | ASKRQPVTEAF
TRBJ1-1 | TRBV4-1 | NA | ASSPWEGGKIIGNTEAF
TRBJ2-7 | TRBV18 | NA | ASSPLYRVEEQY
TRBJ2-7 | TRBV25-1 | NA | ASSLQGQGEQY